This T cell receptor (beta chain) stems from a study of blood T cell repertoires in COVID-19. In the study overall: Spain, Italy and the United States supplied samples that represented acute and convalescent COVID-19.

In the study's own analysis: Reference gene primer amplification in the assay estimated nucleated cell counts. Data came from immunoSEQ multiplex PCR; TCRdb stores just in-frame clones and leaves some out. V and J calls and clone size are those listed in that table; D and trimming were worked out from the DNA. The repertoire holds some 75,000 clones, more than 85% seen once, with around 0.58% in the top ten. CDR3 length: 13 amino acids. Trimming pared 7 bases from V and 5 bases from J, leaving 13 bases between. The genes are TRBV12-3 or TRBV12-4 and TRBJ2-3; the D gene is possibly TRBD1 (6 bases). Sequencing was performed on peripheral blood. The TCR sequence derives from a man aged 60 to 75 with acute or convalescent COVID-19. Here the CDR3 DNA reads TGTGCCAGCAAGACAGGAGGACGAGATACGCAGTATTTT. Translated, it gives CASKTGGRDTQYF.